This T cell receptor beta chain was identified during a study of T cell responses to AZD1222 COVID-19 vaccine. Points from the study as a whole: Rises in breadth and depth of Spike-specific TCRs came after two AZD1222 doses. Unmutated variant regions are reportedly the target of nearly half of TCRs that are spike-specific.

Profiling relied on immunoSEQ multiplex PCR, and the TCRdb table lists in-frame clones only, not all of them. The sample lists 110,000 to 150,000 clones, 88% occurring once. A word on this clone: Antigen specificity is unknown.

The sequence derives from an adult in good health. The material sequenced was peripheral blood, taken on day 0 of AZD1222 vaccination.

The DNA of the CDR3 is TGTGCCAGCATCCCGGCGGAGTTCGCCGTGGTTTCCCCCAGGGTTTGGGAAAAACTGTTTTTT. Its translation is CASIPAEFAVVSPRVWEKLFF. The chain joins TRBV28 to TRBJ1-4; a weak D match, TRBD1 (5 bases). Trimming removed 7 bases from V and 8 bases from J, with 38 bases in between. Looked up from germline, CDR1 is MDHEN and CDR2 is SYDVKM. The CDR3 is 21 residues long.